This entry lists 19 T cell receptor beta chains sequenced from one sample in a study of blood T cell repertoires in COVID-19. Some clones are missing from TCRdb's copy, which holds only in-frame ones; the method was immunoSEQ multiplex PCR. The sample has approximately 220,000 clones, around four fifths seen once; the top ten hold 7% to 10%. The material sequenced was peripheral blood. These receptors all come from a woman aged 45 to 65 with acute or convalescent COVID-19.

This chain uses TRBV7-6 with TRBJ2-1, with 7 bases matching TRBD1. Germline CDR1 reads SGHVS; CDR2 reads FNYEAQ. The CDR3 has 16 amino acids. Unmatched junction bases numbered 7, after V lost 1 base and J lost 4 bases. Here the CDR3 reads CASSLGIDRAYNEQFF. CDR3 coding DNA: TGTGCCAGCAGCTTAGGTATAGACAGGGCATACAATGAGCAGTTCTTC.

The V and J genes are TRBV6-5 and TRBJ2-7; D possibly corresponds to TRBD2 (5 bases). Germline V gene sequence: CDR1 MNHEY, CDR2 SVGAGI. The CDR3 has 12 residues. V was pared by 6 bases and J by 5 bases, with 11 bases between. The CDR3 nucleotides are TGTGCCAGCAGGACGGGGTTCAACGAGCAGTACTTC. Protein: CASRTGFNEQYF.

V usage is TRBV3-1 (or the pseudogene TRBV3-2) and J usage is TRBJ2-1; 11 nucleotides line up with TRBD2. The germline gives CDR1 LGHDT, CDR2 YNNKEL (reference sequence). The CDR3 runs 15 residues. Trimming at V came to 1 base and at J to 10 bases, leaving 6 bases not matched to a gene. CDR3 sequence reads: CASSQGPASGREQFF. The CDR3 region has the DNA TGTGCCAGCAGCCAAGGTCCGGCTAGCGGGAGGGAGCAGTTCTTC.

This chain joins TRBV24-1 and TRBJ2-1, with D tentatively TRBD2 (5 bases). CDR3 length: 16 residues. Germline V CDR1 and CDR2: KGHDR, SFDVKD. Between the trimmed V and J ends, which lost 2 bases and 8 bases, there was a span of 18 bases. The CDR3 is CATSDSSPTRFDEQFF. The CDR3 nucleotides are TGTGCCACCAGTGATTCTAGCCCCACCCGGTTTGATGAGCAGTTCTTC.

This chain uses TRBV11-2 with TRBJ2-1; D is possibly TRBD2 (5 bases). The CDR3 runs to 14 residues. Germline CDR1 and CDR2: SGHAT and FQNNGV. Trimming cost V 2 bases and J 6 bases, with 11 bases left between them. CDR3 residues: CASSLQLVVNEQFF. As DNA, the CDR3 is TGTGCCAGCAGCTTACAACTAGTAGTCAATGAGCAGTTCTTC.

This clone came up many times. The chain has TRBV28 and TRBJ2-1, with TRBD2 matching over 7 bases. CDR3 size: 17 residues. V shed 6 bases and J 4 bases; nucleotides not matched to a gene: 15. Germline values: CDR1 MDHEN, CDR2 SYDVKM. For the CDR3, the DNA is TGTGCCAGCAGCTTCCCCGCTAGCGGAGGAAGGTACAATGAGCAGTTCTTC. It yields the protein CASSFPASGGRYNEQFF.

The chain joins TRBV10-3 to TRBJ2-5; D is undetermined. Germline CDR1 and CDR2: ENHRY and SYGVKD. Between the trimmed V and J ends, which lost 2 bases and 1 base, there was a span of 17 bases. There are 17 residues in the CDR3. CDR3 DNA: TGTGCCATCAGTGAGAGGTTTCCAGGTTTCGGCCAAGAGACCCAGTACTTC. This encodes CAISERFPGFGQETQYF.

This chain uses TRBV6-1 with TRBJ1-6; tentative D call: TRBD1 (6 bases). CDR3 size: 16 residues. V gave up 1 base and J gave up 7 bases, with 14 bases separating them. Germline CDR1 is MNHNS and CDR2 is SASEGT. CDR3 amino acids: CASSEGQEGWNSPLHF. CDR3 DNA: TGTGCCAGCAGTGAAGGACAGGAAGGTTGGAATTCACCCCTCCACTTT.

This clone was seen just once. The rearrangement uses TRBV5-1 and TRBJ2-3; 12 positions match TRBD2. CDR3 length: 17 residues. The germline V gene has CDR1 SGHRS and CDR2 YFSETQ. J gave up 2 bases and V 0 bases, and 4 bases lay outside the gene matches. The CDR3 DNA sequence: TGCGCCAGCAGCTTGGCGTGGACTAGCGGGACCACAGATACGCAGTATTTT. Translating gives CASSLAWTSGTTDTQYF.

This chain uses TRBV9 with TRBJ1-5, with TRBD1 matching over 7 bases. Trimming at V came to 3 bases and at J to 5 bases, leaving 8 bases not matched to a gene. Germline values: CDR1 SGDLS, CDR2 YYNGEE. This CDR3 is built from 15 residues. This chain's CDR3 is CASSGGTEGYQPQHF. The CDR3 DNA sequence: TGTGCCAGCAGCGGAGGGACAGAGGGTTATCAGCCCCAGCATTTT.

V is TRBV28 and J is TRBJ1-2; D gene uncertain. This CDR3 has 13 amino acids. V lost 6 bases to trimming and J lost 8 bases, with 16 bases between them. Germline V gene lookup returns CDR1 MDHEN and CDR2 SYDVKM. The DNA of the CDR3 is TGTGCCAGCAGCACGTCGACTAAGTTAGGCTACACCTTC. It translates to CASSTSTKLGYTF.

The V and J genes are TRBV27 and TRBJ2-7; D uncertain. The V end lost 5 bases, the J end lost 1 base, and 12 bases lay between the germline ends. Germline CDR1 MNHEY, CDR2 SMNVEV (reference sequence). The CDR3 has 14 amino acids. CDR3 bases: TGTGCCAGCAGTACGATAGACAATTCCTACGAGCAGTACTTC. Encoded protein: CASSTIDNSYEQYF.

The V call is TRBV15, the J call TRBJ1-4; 11 bases align to TRBD1. The V gene end was trimmed by 2 bases and the J gene end by 8 bases; junction bases not matched to a gene: 13. The CDR3 has 18 residues. Germline lookup yields CDR1 LNHNV and CDR2 YYDKDF (reference sequence). CDR3 sequence reads: CATSRSRGQGDLGEKLFF. The CDR3 DNA is TGTGCCACCAGCAGAAGTAGGGGACAGGGGGATTTGGGCGAAAAACTGTTTTTT.

This clone was found once. The V and J genes are TRBV20-1 and TRBJ1-1; D gene uncertain. Germline values: CDR1 DFQATT, CDR2 SNEGSKA (reference sequence). Trimming pared 4 bases from V and 2 bases from J, leaving 5 bases between. The CDR3 is made up of 11 amino acids. The CDR3 nucleotides read TGCAGTGCTACAAAAAACACTGAAGCTTTCTTT. Protein: CSATKNTEAFF.

The rearrangement uses TRBV28 and TRBJ2-7; unclear D gene. The CDR3 totals 13 residues. Germline V gives CDR1 MDHEN, CDR2 SYDVKM. Deletions cut 5 bases from V and 5 bases from J, with 13 bases between. The CDR3: CASSPGKSDEQYF. The CDR3 DNA follows: TGTGCCAGCAGTCCTGGCAAAAGCGACGAGCAGTACTTC.

This sequence joins TRBV9 and TRBJ1-4, with D maybe TRBD1 (6 bases). The CDR3 spans 11 residues. Looked up from germline, CDR1 is SGDLS and CDR2 is YYNGEE. V was clipped by 4 bases and J by 10 bases, with 8 bases between them. The CDR3 DNA follows: TGTGCCAGCAGCTCACAGGGAAAACTGTTTTTT. It specifies CASSSQGKLFF.

This clone showed up just once. The chain combines TRBV2 with TRBJ2-1; TRBD1 matches at 8 bases. The CDR3 sequence is 13 residues long. Germline V lookup: CDR1 SNHLY, CDR2 FYNNEI. V was pared by 6 bases and J by 2 bases, with 0 bases of the junction left unmatched. CDR3 coding DNA: TGTGCCAGCAGGGACAGGGCCTACAATGAGCAGTTCTTC. Translated: CASRDRAYNEQFF.

The DNA for the CDR3 is TGTGCCAGCAATAACCTACAGGGGAGCTACGAGCAGTACTTC. Amino acid sequence: CASNNLQGSYEQYF. The chain combines TRBV6-5 with TRBJ2-7; TRBD1 aligns across 7 bases. Trimming cost V 7 bases and J 3 bases; bases outside gene matches: 9. CDR3 size: 14 residues. Germline CDR1 reads MNHEY; CDR2 reads SVGAGI.

The chain has TRBV6-1 and TRBJ2-1; 12 bases line up with TRBD2. This CDR3 is 16 amino acids long. Germline V gives CDR1 MNHNS, CDR2 SASEGT. Trimming took 3 bases from V and 7 from J; bases not matched to a gene: 7. The CDR3 DNA sequence: TGTGCCAGCAGTGATTTTCGACTAGCGGGAGCTAATGAGCAGTTCTTC. Translation: CASSDFRLAGANEQFF.